This entry lists 2 T cell receptor beta chains sequenced from one sample in a study of T cells in Graves' hyperthyroidism and ophthalmopathy. The TCR beta CDR3 regions underwent amplification using RNA transcripts as the source. Carried out on the TCR CDR3, a first-round RT-PCR used the HTBI primer set. TCRdb redid the calling of the multiplex PCR reads with MiXCR, one entry per CDR3 protein. The profile shows about 480,000 distinct CDR3 sequences, around an eighth of them singletons. The sequenced sample consisted of blood. All receptors derive from a woman aged 18-30 years with Graves' hyperthyroidism.

The rearrangement joins TRBV5-1 to TRBJ1-3; D is uncertain. CDR1 and CDR2 from the germline V gene are SGHRS and YFSETQ. Trimming left V 0 bases short and J 2 bases short, with 9 bases between. The CDR3 is 15 amino acids. DNA for the CDR3: TGCGCCAGCAGCTTGGTTATGGGCCCTGGAAACACCATATATTTT. Translating it yields CASSLVMGPGNTIYF. The full variable domain, completed using reference TRBV5-1 and TRBJ1-3, is KAGVTQTPRYLIKTRGQQVTLSCSPISGHRSVSWYQQTPGQGLQFLFEYFSETQRNKGNFPGRFSGRQFSNSRSEMNVSTLELGDSALYLCASSLVMGPGNTIYFGEGSWLTVV.

This clonotype was recorded many times. The rearrangement joins TRBV29-1 to TRBJ1-2, with D maybe TRBD1 (5 bases). V was trimmed by 7 bases and J by 4 bases, leaving 22 bases between them. CDR3 size: 15 residues. Germline values: CDR1 SQVTM, CDR2 ANQGSEA. The CDR3 here is CSGGAQGLGGYGYTF. The CDR3 coding sequence is TGCAGCGGCGGGGCCCAGGGCCTTGGGGGCTATGGCTACACCTTC.